The 28 T cell receptor beta chains below come from one sample, sequenced in a study of CD8+ T cells in alopecia areata. After isolation, RNA underwent reverse transcription to generate cDNA as the sequencing template. Clones were sequenced by immunoSEQ multiplex PCR, and TCRdb holds only the in-frame ones, with some missing. Altogether roughly 150,000 clones are present, roughly 58% being singletons, with the ten largest covering 30% to 45%. Sequencing used CD8+ T cells sorted from blood. These receptors were taken from a human donor in good health.

This clone was observed a single time. The chain joins TRBV5-4 to TRBJ2-7; no clear D. V lost 0 bases and J lost 6, with 4 bases in between. CDR1 is SGHNT, CDR2 YYREEE, per germline (reference sequence). The CDR3 is 11 amino acids. CDR3 residues: CASSLGGEQYF. CDR3 DNA sequence: TGTGCCAGCAGCTTGGGTGGCGAGCAGTACTTC.

The table lists this clone with a few counts. This CDR3 is also generated by other DNA sequences in the sample. This sequence joins TRBV7-9 and TRBJ2-1; D perhaps matches TRBD2 (5 bases). This CDR3 contains 13 residues. CDR1 SEHNR and CDR2 FQNEAQ come from the germline V gene (reference sequence). The V end lost 0 bases, the J end lost 7 bases, and 7 bases lay between the germline ends. As DNA, the CDR3 is TGTGCCAGCAGCTTAGCCCGGGGAAATGAGCAGTTCTTC. Encoded protein: CASSLARGNEQFF.

This clone has a handful of counts. The chain recombines TRBV6-5 with TRBJ2-7, with D perhaps TRBD2 (5 bases). The CDR3 length is 14 residues. Trimming cost V 0 bases and J 6 bases, with 12 bases left between them. Looked up from germline, CDR1 is MNHEY and CDR2 is SVGAGI. For the CDR3, the DNA is TGTGCCAGCAGTTACTCGGCAGGAGGCCGCGAGCAGTACTTC. Translated, it gives CASSYSAGGREQYF.

This clone was counted a few times. V and J are TRBV29-1 and TRBJ2-3; D gene ambiguous. Germline V gene sequence: CDR1 SQVTM, CDR2 ANQGSEA. Between the trimmed V and J ends, which lost 5 bases and 12 bases, there was a span of 15 bases. CDR3 length: 11 amino acids. In DNA, the CDR3 is TGCAGCGTTTTTGAACTGCCGTTCCAGTATTTT. Encoded protein: CSVFELPFQYF.

The genes are TRBV11-2 and TRBJ2-1, with 16 positions matching TRBD2. Trimming cost V 4 bases and J 8 bases; bases outside gene matches: 2. The CDR3 sequence is 15 residues long. CDR1 SGHAT and CDR2 FQNNGV come from the germline V gene. CDR3 region: CASSSGLAGGDEQFF. DNA for the CDR3: TGTGCCAGCAGCTCGGGACTAGCGGGAGGGGATGAGCAGTTCTTC.

The chain employs TRBV27 and TRBJ1-1; no clear D. This CDR3 is built from 13 residues. Germline V gene lookup returns CDR1 MNHEY and CDR2 SMNVEV (reference sequence). The germline V and J ends were trimmed by 7 bases and 1 base, with 10 bases remaining between them. Written as DNA, the CDR3 is TGTGCCAGCAAAATCAGCCCGAACACTGAAGCTTTCTTT. It yields the protein CASKISPNTEAFF.

The genes are TRBV11-2 and TRBJ2-3, with 7 bases matching TRBD2. V lost 1 base to trimming and J lost 2 bases; unmatched junction nucleotides: 3. The CDR3 is made up of 15 amino acids. Germline CDR1 is SGHAT and CDR2 is FQNNGV. CDR3 nucleotide sequence: TGTGCCAGCAGCTTAGGGCGGGGGAACACAGATACGCAGTATTTT. This gives the protein CASSLGRGNTDTQYF.

The J gene is TRBJ2-3, the V gene TRBV28; D might be TRBD1 (6 bases). CDR1 and CDR2 (germline): MDHEN, SYDVKM. The CDR3 is made up of 14 amino acids. The ends were cut back, 8 bases at V and 0 bases at J, with 12 bases in the middle. CDR3 residues: CASLDSLSTDTQYF. Written as DNA, the CDR3 is TGTGCCAGCCTGGACAGTTTAAGCACAGATACGCAGTATTTT. Complete variable domain (other parts from reference TRBV28 and TRBJ2-3): DVKVTQSSRYLVKRTGEKVFLECVQDMDHENMFWYRQDPGLGLRLIYFSYDVKMKEKGDIPEGYSVSREKKERFSLILESASTNQTSMYLCASLDSLSTDTQYFGPGTRLTVL.

The sample holds a few counts of this clone. V gene TRBV29-1 combines with J gene TRBJ1-1; no reliable D call. The germline V gene encodes CDR1 SQVTM and CDR2 ANQGSEA. The ends were cut back, 7 bases at V and 6 bases at J, with 21 bases in the middle. The CDR3 has 14 amino acids. CDR3 DNA: TGCAGCGCTCGACCCGCCCCGCGCGGGCCTGAAGCTTTCTTT. The encoded protein is CSARPAPRGPEAFF.

Notes on this clone: Other DNA sequences within the sample encode an identical CDR3. The rearrangement links TRBV27 to TRBJ2-3; D uncertain. Between the trimmed V and J ends, which lost 5 bases and 0 bases, there was a span of 3 bases. From germline, CDR1 is MNHEY and CDR2 SMNVEV (reference sequence). CDR3 length equals 12 residues. The CDR3 DNA is TGTGCCAGCAGTCCAAGCACAGATACGCAGTATTTT. Translation gives CASSPSTDTQYF.

V gene TRBV29-1 combines with J gene TRBJ1-2; TRBD1 is a possible D gene (5 bases). Germline V gene data show CDR1 as SQVTM and CDR2 as ANQGSEA. V was shortened by 3 bases and J by 6 bases, with 11 bases between the two germline ends. This CDR3 is built from 12 residues. The CDR3 sequence: CSVDEGMDGYTF. CDR3 bases: TGCAGCGTTGACGAGGGGATGGATGGCTACACCTTC. Full variable domain (rest looked up from reference TRBV29-1 and TRBJ1-2): SAVISQKPSRDICQRGTSLTIQCQVDSQVTMMFWYRQQPGQSLTLIATANQGSEATYESGFVIDKFPISRPNLTFSTLTVSNMSPEDSSIYLCSVDEGMDGYTFGSGTRLTVV.

This clone came up once. V and J are TRBV29-1 and TRBJ1-4; D unresolved. This CDR3 is 13 amino acids long. In germline, CDR1 is SQVTM, CDR2 ANQGSEA. Trimming shortened V by 1 base and J by 7 bases, and 10 bases separated the two germline ends. CDR3 in DNA: TGCAGCGTTGAAGGGTTGGCCTCTGAAAAACTGTTTTTT. Translating it yields CSVEGLASEKLFF.

The chain links TRBV23-1 to TRBJ2-2, with 9 bases identical to TRBD1. TRBV23-1 falls under the ORF class, with uncertain function. The CDR3 has 19 residues. V lost 3 bases and J lost 0; bases outside the gene matches: 11. CDR3 sequence: CASSQGDRVPFANTGELFF. CDR3 DNA: TGCGCCAGCAGTCAGGGGGACAGGGTCCCGTTCGCGAACACCGGGGAGCTGTTTTTT.

The rearrangement joins TRBV27 to TRBJ1-3; D is unclear. The germline V gene encodes CDR1 MNHEY and CDR2 SMNVEV (reference sequence). The CDR3 consists of 11 residues. The ends were cut back, 10 bases at V and 1 base at J, with 5 bases in the middle. For the CDR3, the DNA is TGTGCCACCGCATCTGGAAACACCATATATTTT. This encodes CATASGNTIYF.

This sequence joins TRBV27 and TRBJ2-1; 8 bases line up with TRBD2. CDR3 length: 14 amino acids. Trimming at V came to 10 bases and at J to 6 bases, leaving 11 bases not matched to a gene. Looked up from germline, CDR1 is MNHEY and CDR2 is SMNVEV (reference sequence). In nucleotides, the CDR3 is TGTGCCACTAAAGAACTAGCGGCCTTCAATGAGCAGTTCTTC. It translates to CATKELAAFNEQFF.

This clone showed up just once. V gene TRBV7-9 combines with J gene TRBJ2-5; no definite D call. V dropped 5 bases and J dropped 11 bases, with 18 bases sitting between them. The germline V gene encodes CDR1 SEHNR and CDR2 FQNEAQ (reference sequence). This CDR3 has 13 amino acids. CDR3 protein: CASSPTAGIEQYF. In nucleotides, the CDR3 is TGTGCCAGCAGCCCAACAGCTGGAATTGAGCAGTACTTC.

V and J are TRBV20-1 and TRBJ2-5; 8 bases are a match to TRBD2. Germline V gene sequence: CDR1 DFQATT, CDR2 SNEGSKA (reference sequence). The J segment lost 12 bases and the V segment lost 6 bases, leaving 9 bases of the junction unmatched. The CDR3 spans 11 residues. CDR3 loop: CSAPVAGNEYF. Written as DNA, the CDR3 is TGCAGTGCACCTGTAGCGGGAAACGAGTACTTC.

The chain carries TRBV29-1 and TRBJ2-7; 7 bases agree with TRBD2. The J segment lost 0 bases and the V segment lost 7 bases, leaving 12 bases of the junction unmatched. The CDR3 is made up of 15 amino acids. CDR1 and CDR2 (germline): SQVTM, ANQGSEA. The CDR3 DNA follows: TGCAGCGCCACGAGAAGGCGGGAGAGCTCCTACGAGCAGTACTTC. Translation gives CSATRRRESSYEQYF.

The V and J genes are TRBV30 and TRBJ1-1; D remains ambiguous. Germline CDR1 GTSNPN, CDR2 SVGIG (reference sequence). The CDR3 is 12 amino acids. Trimming stripped 3 bases from V and 3 bases from J, with 8 bases between. In DNA, the CDR3 is TGTGCCTGGAGGTCCAGACACACTGAAGCTTTCTTT. Its protein product is CAWRSRHTEAFF.

The V call is TRBV11-2, the J call TRBJ2-7; D tentatively reads TRBD1 or TRBD2 (5 bases each). This CDR3 is built from 12 residues. Germline CDR1 SGHAT, CDR2 FQNNGV. Trimming pared 1 base from V and 9 bases from J, leaving 10 bases between. The chain's CDR3 is CASSLGTGAQYF. The CDR3 coding sequence is TGTGCCAGCAGCTTAGGTACCGGGGCGCAGTACTTC. Together with reference TRBV11-2 and TRBJ2-7, the CDR3 gives the full variable domain: EAGVAQSPRYKIIEKRQSVAFWCNPISGHATLYWYQQILGQGPKLLIQFQNNGVVDDSQLPKDRFSAERLKGVDSTLKIQPAKLEDSAVYLCASSLGTGAQYFGPGTRLTVT.

The chain couples TRBV7-2 to TRBJ2-1; 10 nucleotides agree with TRBD2. Trimming cost V 2 bases and J 6 bases; bases outside gene matches: 4. This CDR3 region has 15 residues. Germline CDR1 SGHTA, CDR2 FQGNSA. The CDR3, as DNA: TGTGCCAGCAGCTTAAGCCTAGCGGGAGTCAATGAGCAGTTCTTC. As protein: CASSLSLAGVNEQFF. The variable domain in full, with the rest retrieved from reference TRBV7-2 and TRBJ2-1, is GAGVSQSPSNKVTEKGKDVELRCDPISGHTALYWYRQSLGQGLEFLIYFQGNSAPDKSGLPSDRFSAERTGGSVSTLTIQRTQQEDSAVYLCASSLSLAGVNEQFFGPGTRLTVL.

The chain combines TRBV25-1 with TRBJ2-7; D gene unclear. Germline CDR1 and CDR2: MGHDK and SYGVNS. The CDR3 is 12 residues long. V was shortened by 9 bases and J by 3 bases, with 12 bases between the two germline ends. CDR3 sequence (DNA): TGTGCCAGTGGGTTTGGGCTCTACGAGCAGTACTTC. This codes for CASGFGLYEQYF.

The chain links TRBV7-9 to TRBJ2-7, with D unresolved. CDR3 length: 14 residues. Trimming took off 1 base at V and 3 bases at J, with 10 bases between the two ends. Per germline, CDR1 SEHNR and CDR2 FQNEAQ (reference sequence). The CDR3, as DNA: TGTGCCAGCAGCTTAGACCTTCTCCGCTACGAGCAGTACTTC. Its protein is CASSLDLLRYEQYF.

This chain connects TRBV29-1 to TRBJ2-1; no firm D call. CDR3 length: 12 amino acids. Germline CDR1 and CDR2: SQVTM and ANQGSEA. The V gene lost 3 bases and the J gene lost 14 bases, with 17 bases spanning the gap. The CDR3 DNA reads TGCAGCGTTGATCTTAGGAGACCTAGAGAGTTCTTC. Its protein product is CSVDLRRPREFF.

The gene calls are TRBV4-2 and TRBJ2-7; 12 bases are a match to TRBD2. Germline assignment: CDR1 LGHNA and CDR2 YNFKEQ. V was clipped by 3 bases and J by 7 bases; unmatched bases: 10. This CDR3 has 16 amino acids. The CDR3 DNA reads as TGTGCCAGCAGCCATTCCGGACTAGCGGGAACTTATGAGCAGTACTTC. It encodes CASSHSGLAGTYEQYF.

V and J are TRBV29-1 and TRBJ1-5; D unresolved. With 5 bases removed from V and 0 bases from J, the gap between germline ends came to 17 bases. The length of the CDR3 is 16 residues. Germline CDR1 is SQVTM and CDR2 is ANQGSEA. The chain's CDR3 is CSVSRSAVNSNQPQHF. In DNA, the CDR3 is TGCAGCGTTTCGAGGTCGGCGGTAAATAGCAATCAGCCCCAGCATTTT.

This clone appeared once. Other DNA sequences of this sample code for an identical CDR3. V and J are TRBV29-1 and TRBJ1-2, with D possibly matching TRBD1 (5 bases). The V end was cut by 3 bases, the J end by 6 bases, with 8 bases between. Germline V gives CDR1 SQVTM, CDR2 ANQGSEA. This CDR3 region has 11 residues. The CDR3 loop is CSVEGRNGYTF. In DNA form, the CDR3 reads TGCAGCGTTGAGGGACGTAATGGCTACACCTTC.

The chain joins TRBV29-1 to TRBJ2-6; D not certain. The ends were cut back, 4 bases at V and 2 bases at J, with 12 bases in the middle. The length of the CDR3 is 15 residues. Per germline, CDR1 SQVTM and CDR2 ANQGSEA. CDR3 nucleotide sequence: TGCAGCGTTGTTACCCGGGCGGCTGGGGCCAACGTCCTGACTTTC. Translating it yields CSVVTRAAGANVLTF.